This T cell receptor beta chain was recorded in a study of T cells expressing NK-cell markers. 5'RACE template switching with UMIs produced the TCR beta cDNA. After re-calling the 5' RACE reads, TCRdb lists one entry per CDR3 protein, DNA absent. This sample's table reports 300,000 to 450,000 distinct CDR3 sequences. Study findings and constraints: A few of the donors also had these clonotypes leading their CD3+CD56-NKG2C+ fraction.

The germline V gene encodes CDR1 DFQATT and CDR2 SNEGSKA (reference sequence). The CDR3 has 15 residues. On this clonotype: As yet, its antigen is unknown.

J is TRBJ1-2 and V is TRBV20-1. This TCR came from a man aged 18-70 years in good health. The sequenced material came from blood T cells: a sorted CD56 or NKG2C T cell subset, CD4+ or CD8+ T cells, or bulk PBMC T cells (not recorded which). This CDR3 is CSARDPRTVNYGYTF.